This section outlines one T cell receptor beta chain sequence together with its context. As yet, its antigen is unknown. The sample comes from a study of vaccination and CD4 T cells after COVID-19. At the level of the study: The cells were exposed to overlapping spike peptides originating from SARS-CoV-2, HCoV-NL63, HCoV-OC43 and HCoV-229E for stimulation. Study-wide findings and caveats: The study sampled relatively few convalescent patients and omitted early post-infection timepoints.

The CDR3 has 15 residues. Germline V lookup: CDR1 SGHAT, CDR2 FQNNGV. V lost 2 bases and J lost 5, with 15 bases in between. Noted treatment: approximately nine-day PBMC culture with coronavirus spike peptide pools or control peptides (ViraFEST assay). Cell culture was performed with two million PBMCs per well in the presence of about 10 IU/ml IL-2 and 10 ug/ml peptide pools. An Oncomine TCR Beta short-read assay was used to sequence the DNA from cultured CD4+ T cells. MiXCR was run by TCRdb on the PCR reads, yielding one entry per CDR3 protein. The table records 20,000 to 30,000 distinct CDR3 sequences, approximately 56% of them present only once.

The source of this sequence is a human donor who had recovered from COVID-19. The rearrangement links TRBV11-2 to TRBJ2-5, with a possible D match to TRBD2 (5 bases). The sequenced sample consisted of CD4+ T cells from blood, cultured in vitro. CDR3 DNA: TGTGCCAGCAGCTTACGCCGTCGAGAGGGTGAGACCCAGTACTTC. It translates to CASSLRRREGETQYF.